The 23 T cell receptor beta chains below come from one sample, sequenced in a study of T cell responses to AZD1222 COVID-19 vaccine. The protocol was immunoSEQ multiplex PCR, while the TCRdb copy is restricted to in-frame clones and leaves out a portion. The data show roughly 150,000 clones, roughly 85% seen once. This specimen was peripheral blood, taken 28 days after the second AZD1222 dose. The receptor set was obtained from an adult who received the AZD1222 COVID-19 vaccine.

This chain connects TRBV7-9 to TRBJ1-2, with 7 bases aligning to TRBD1. V gave up 9 bases and J gave up 4 bases; unmatched junction bases: 8. This CDR3 spans 13 amino acids. The germline V gene encodes CDR1 SEHNR and CDR2 FQNEAQ (reference sequence). The CDR3 nucleotides are TGTGCCAGTAAAGGGGGCGCCTCCTATGGCTACACCTTC. Translated, it gives CASKGGASYGYTF. Full variable domain (missing parts from reference TRBV7-9 and TRBJ1-2): DTGVSQNPRHKITKRGQNVTFRCDPISEHNRLYWYRQTLGQGPEFLTYFQNEAQLEKSRLLSDRFSAERPKGSFSTLEIQRTEQGDSAMYLCASKGGASYGYTFGSGTRLTVV.

The chain recombines TRBV7-2 with TRBJ2-5, with D possibly being TRBD1 or TRBD2 (5 bases each). V was pared by 2 bases and J by 4 bases, with 17 bases between. The CDR3 extends over 16 amino acids. Germline CDR1 reads SGHTA; CDR2 reads FQGNSA. CDR3 in amino acids: CASSLTGRQRRETQYF. CDR3 DNA: TGTGCCAGCAGCTTAACGGGGCGGCAAAGGAGAGAGACCCAGTACTTC.

The chain couples TRBV6-2 or TRBV6-3 to TRBJ2-1; D ambiguous. V lost 0 bases, J lost 16 bases, and 13 bases lay in between. The CDR3 spans 12 residues. CDR1 MNHEY and CDR2 SVGEGT come from the germline V gene. The CDR3 loop is CASSYSQGPYFF. The CDR3 bases are TGTGCCAGCAGTTACTCGCAAGGACCGTACTTCTTC.

The genes are TRBV11-2 and TRBJ1-4, with D possibly TRBD1 on 6 matching bases. V was clipped by 4 bases and J by 5 bases, with 17 bases between them. Germline CDR1 and CDR2: SGHAT and FQNNGV. The CDR3 covers 16 residues. CDR3 region: CASSSRGRGRNEKLFF. In DNA, the CDR3 is TGTGCCAGCAGCTCCAGGGGCAGAGGGAGAAATGAAAAACTGTTTTTT.

The chain links TRBV12-3 or TRBV12-4 to TRBJ1-2, with unresolved D. The CDR3 extends over 12 amino acids. V was cut by 2 bases and J by 8 bases, with 9 bases left in between. The chain's CDR3 is CASSLNVRGYTF. The CDR3 DNA is TGTGCCAGCAGTTTAAACGTACGGGGCTACACCTTC.

The J gene is TRBJ1-4, the V gene TRBV6-5; no clear D gene. V shed 0 bases and J shed 3 bases, with 8 bases lying between them. The germline gives CDR1 MNHEY, CDR2 SVGAGI. The CDR3 loop spans 15 amino acids. DNA of the CDR3: TGTGCCAGCAGTTACTCGGGATCCCCTAATGAAAAACTGTTTTTT. It yields the protein CASSYSGSPNEKLFF.

The chain uses TRBV2 and TRBJ2-5, with 8 bases aligning to TRBD2. V lost 3 bases to trimming and J lost 8 bases; unmatched junction nucleotides: 11. The CDR3 is 15 amino acids. Germline V gives CDR1 SNHLY, CDR2 FYNNEI. CDR3 loop: CASSEGLGGRGTQYF. In nucleotides, the CDR3 is TGTGCCAGCAGTGAGGGACTAGGAGGCCGCGGTACCCAGTACTTC.

The chain has TRBV25-1 and TRBJ2-1; possible D gene TRBD1, 6 bases. V was shortened by 1 base and J by 10 bases, with 8 bases between the two germline ends. Germline loops: CDR1 MGHDK, CDR2 SYGVNS. The CDR3 covers 12 residues. CDR3 nucleotide sequence: TGTGCCAGCAGTGAATCAGGGGCCGAGCAGTTCTTC. Encoded protein: CASSESGAEQFF. Filled out from reference TRBV25-1 and TRBJ2-1, the complete variable domain reads EADIYQTPRYLVIGTGKKITLECSQTMGHDKMYWYQQDPGMELHLIHYSYGVNSTEKGDLSSESTVSRIRTEHFPLTLESARPSHTSQYLCASSESGAEQFFGPGTRLTVL.

V usage is TRBV5-1 and J usage is TRBJ2-5, with no clear D. Trimming stripped 1 base from V and 2 bases from J, with 9 bases between. The CDR3 contains 14 residues. Germline loops: CDR1 SGHRS, CDR2 YFSETQ. The CDR3 reads CASSLLTVQETQYF. The CDR3 DNA reads TGCGCCAGCAGCTTGCTGACTGTACAAGAGACCCAGTACTTC.

The V call is TRBV3-1 (or the pseudogene TRBV3-2), the J call TRBJ1-2; TRBD1 might be the D (6 bases). Trimming took off 0 bases at V and 4 bases at J, with 9 bases between the two ends. The CDR3 has 14 amino acids. Germline V lookup: CDR1 LGHDT, CDR2 YNNKEL (reference sequence). CDR3 coding DNA: TGTGCCAGCAGCCAAGATTTACAGGGCTATGGCTACACCTTC. It is translated as CASSQDLQGYGYTF.

The chain recombines TRBV19 with TRBJ1-5; D possibly corresponds to TRBD1 (5 bases). CDR1 is LNHDA and CDR2 is SQIVND in the germline V gene (reference sequence). Trimming removed 0 bases from V and 2 bases from J, with 8 bases in between. This CDR3 comprises 15 residues. CDR3 amino acids: CASSIDRAGNQPQHF. The DNA for the CDR3 is TGTGCCAGTAGTATAGACAGGGCGGGCAATCAGCCCCAGCATTTT.

The chain links TRBV7-2 to TRBJ2-1, with 14 positions matching TRBD2. V lost 5 bases, J lost 2 bases, and 5 bases stayed unmatched. CDR3 size: 17 residues. The germline gives CDR1 SGHTA, CDR2 FQGNSA. As DNA, the CDR3 is TGTGCCAGCAGCCCCCGACTAGCGGGGGGGACCTACAATGAGCAGTTCTTC. Translated: CASSPRLAGGTYNEQFF.

In nucleotides, the CDR3 is TGTGCTAGTGGTTTGGCGACAGGGTCTAACGGCTACACCTTC. Protein: CASGLATGSNGYTF. This chain joins TRBV12-5 and TRBJ1-2, with 7 bases that match TRBD1. Germline loops: CDR1 LGHNT, CDR2 FRNRAP. J gave up 8 bases and V 1 base, and 7 bases lay outside the gene matches. This CDR3 region has 14 residues. Full variable domain (rest looked up from reference TRBV12-5 and TRBJ1-2): DARVTQTPRHKVTEMGQEVTMRCQPILGHNTVFWYRQTMMQGLELLAYFRNRAPLDDSGMPKDRFSAEMPDATLATLKIQPSEPRDSAVYFCASGLATGSNGYTFGSGTRLTVV.

The chain is built from TRBV7-2 and TRBJ1-2; possible D gene TRBD1, 6 bases. The V end was cut by 6 bases, the J end by 0 bases, with 14 bases between. This CDR3 spans 15 amino acids. CDR1 and CDR2 (germline): SGHTA, FQGNSA. The CDR3 coding sequence is TGTGCCAGCAGTCTAGGCGGGGGCACTAACTATGGCTACACCTTC. Its translation is CASSLGGGTNYGYTF.

The chain links TRBV5-1 to TRBJ2-3; the D is unclear. Germline V gene data show CDR1 as SGHRS and CDR2 as YFSETQ. The CDR3 runs to 14 residues. V was cut by 4 bases and J by 2 bases, with 11 bases left in between. This CDR3 is CASSTGVDTDTQYF. CDR3 bases: TGCGCCAGCAGCACCGGAGTTGACACAGATACGCAGTATTTT.

The chain uses TRBV6-1 and TRBJ1-4, with 7 bases identical to TRBD1. V was clipped by 2 bases and J by 6 bases; unmatched bases: 12. The germline gives CDR1 MNHNS, CDR2 SASEGT. CDR3 length: 17 residues. This chain's CDR3 is CASSETYRGRMDEKLFF. The CDR3 bases are TGTGCCAGCAGTGAAACTTACAGGGGCCGCATGGATGAAAAACTGTTTTTT.

V gene TRBV6-1 combines with J gene TRBJ2-1; D perhaps matches TRBD2 (5 bases). In germline, CDR1 is MNHNS, CDR2 SASEGT. This CDR3 has 17 residues. Trimming stripped 3 bases from V and 3 bases from J, with 18 bases between. The CDR3 DNA reads as TGTGCCAGCAGTGAGGGCTTCGGAGACTACCTCTACAATGAGCAGTTCTTC. The encoded protein is CASSEGFGDYLYNEQFF.

The chain uses TRBV7-8 and TRBJ1-2; unclear D gene. The CDR3 covers 12 residues. With 5 bases removed from V and 5 bases from J, the gap between germline ends came to 9 bases. Germline assignment: CDR1 SGHVS and CDR2 FQNEAQ. In DNA, the CDR3 is TGTGCCAGCAGCCCCGGCTTTTATGGCTACACCTTC. Translating it yields CASSPGFYGYTF.

The chain joins TRBV2 to TRBJ1-6; no clear D gene. V gave up 10 bases and J gave up 4 bases, with 17 bases separating them. The length of the CDR3 is 15 residues. Per the germline V gene, CDR1 is SNHLY and CDR2 is FYNNEI. CDR3 loop: CATLPAGWYNSPLHF. In nucleotides, the CDR3 is TGTGCCACCCTCCCAGCGGGTTGGTATAATTCACCCCTCCACTTT.

As to this clone: One end of the junction is discordant with germline, which a read error may explain. The V call is TRBV4-1, the J call TRBJ2-5; D unresolved. The germline V gene encodes CDR1 MGHRA and CDR2 YSYEKL. The CDR3 extends over 13 amino acids. The CDR3 protein is CASSEDIRETQYF. CDR3 sequence (DNA): TGCGCCAGCAGCGAAGACATCAGGGAGACCCAGTACTTC.

The chain carries TRBV5-6 and TRBJ2-7; TRBD1 matches at 7 bases. V lost 0 bases, J lost 0 bases, and 6 bases stayed unmatched. CDR1 and CDR2 (germline): SGHDT, YYEEEE. The CDR3 spans 16 residues. The CDR3 reads CASSLAFGQASYEQYF. CDR3 in DNA: TGTGCCAGCAGCTTGGCGTTTGGACAGGCCTCCTACGAGCAGTACTTC.

The gene calls are TRBV10-3 and TRBJ2-2, with a weak D call TRBD1 (6 bases). V lost 3 bases and J lost 6, with 8 bases in between. This CDR3 is built from 13 residues. CDR1 is ENHRY and CDR2 is SYGVKD in the germline V gene. The CDR3 coding sequence is TGTGCCATCAGTGACACAGGGCCCGGGGAGCTGTTTTTT. Translation gives CAISDTGPGELFF.

The chain joins TRBV12-5 to TRBJ2-3, with D possibly being TRBD1 or TRBD2 (6 bases each). The CDR3 is made up of 14 amino acids. CDR1 and CDR2 (germline): LGHNT, FRNRAP. V gave up 3 bases and J gave up 5 bases, with 12 bases separating them. The CDR3 spells CASGLGGHRDTQYF. The CDR3 coding sequence is TGTGCTAGTGGTTTAGGGGGGCATAGAGATACGCAGTATTTT.